The subject of this entry is one T cell receptor beta chain. The V end was cut by 3 bases, the J end by 8 bases, with 10 bases between. The CDR3 is 12 residues long. CDR1 SEHNR and CDR2 FQNEAQ come from the germline V gene (reference sequence). The data were obtained in a study of blood T cell repertoires in COVID-19. Across the whole study: Samples of COVID-19 (acute and convalescent) were obtained from the United States, Italy and Spain.

In terms of age and location, participants ranged from roughly 18 to 90 years and lived in approximately 24 US areas. Recovered status applied to Cohort 3 donors who had two consecutive negative PCRs. It also applied to those with clearance or with symptom resolution. Sequencing used immunoSEQ multiplex PCR; TCRdb keeps in-frame clones, though not all of them. The sample includes around 450,000 clones, roughly 91% seen only once; the top ten take around 0.6%. The origin of this receptor is a young man who had recovered from COVID-19. Sequenced sample: PBMCs or T cells enriched from blood (not recorded which). The chain has TRBV7-9 and TRBJ1-2; D is possibly TRBD1 (5 bases). The CDR3 DNA sequence: TGTGCCAGCAGCTTTCCAGGGCTCGGCTACACCTTC. Translating gives CASSFPGLGYTF.